This T cell receptor beta chain was identified in a study of T cells in narcolepsy. Study results and caveats: Blood of same and different patients, but not healthy controls, reportedly held recurring autoreactive clonotypes. Comparing one patient's CSF and blood CD4+ clonotypes highlighted HCRT- and TRIB2-specific autoreactive clonotypes.

With respect to this clone: Its antigen is still unknown.

Germline lookup yields CDR1 MNHEY and CDR2 SVGAGI. This CDR3 spans 14 amino acids. V was trimmed by 6 bases and J by 3 bases, leaving 13 bases between them. TCRdb keeps only in-frame clones here, not all; method: immunoSEQ multiplex PCR. Of 25,000 to 35,000 clones in the sample, around 82% were seen once. The sample comprised CD45RA- memory CD4+ T cells from PBMCs. This clonotype originated in a human donor with narcolepsy. This chain uses TRBV6-5 with TRBJ2-3, with D maybe TRBD1 (6 bases). CDR3 sequence: CASRNRVGTDTQYF. The CDR3 bases are TGTGCCAGCAGAAACAGGGTTGGAACAGATACGCAGTATTTT.